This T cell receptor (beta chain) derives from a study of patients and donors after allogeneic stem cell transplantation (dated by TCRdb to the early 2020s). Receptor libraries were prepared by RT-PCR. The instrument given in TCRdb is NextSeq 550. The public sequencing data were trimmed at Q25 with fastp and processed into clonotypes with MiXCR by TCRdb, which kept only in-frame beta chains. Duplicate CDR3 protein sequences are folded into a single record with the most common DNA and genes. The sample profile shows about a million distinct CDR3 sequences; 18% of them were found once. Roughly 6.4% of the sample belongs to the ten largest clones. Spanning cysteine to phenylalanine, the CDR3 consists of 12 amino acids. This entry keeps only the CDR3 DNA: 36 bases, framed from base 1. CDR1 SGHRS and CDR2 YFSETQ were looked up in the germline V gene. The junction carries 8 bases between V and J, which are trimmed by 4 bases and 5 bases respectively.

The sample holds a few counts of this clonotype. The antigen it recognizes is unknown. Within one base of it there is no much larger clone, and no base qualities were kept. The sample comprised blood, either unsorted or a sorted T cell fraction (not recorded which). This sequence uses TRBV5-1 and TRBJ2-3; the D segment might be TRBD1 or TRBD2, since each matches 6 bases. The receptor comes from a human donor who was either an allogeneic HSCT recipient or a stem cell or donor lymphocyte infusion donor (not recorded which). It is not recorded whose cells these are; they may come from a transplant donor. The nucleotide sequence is TGCGCCAGCAGCAGGGGGGTAGATACGCAGTATTTT. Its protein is CASSRGVDTQYF.